This TCR beta chain was captured by sequencing in a study of T cells in localized non-small cell lung cancer. Data came from immunoSEQ multiplex PCR; TCRdb stores just in-frame clones and leaves some out. Here the sample spans roughly 86,000 clones, approximately 84% being singletons. This clone was observed a single time. The sample consisted of peripheral blood, taken before any cancer treatment. This TCR was sampled from a man aged 40 to 69 with stage I lung adenocarcinoma.

For the CDR3, the DNA is TGTGCCAGCAGTTACTCGGTGACAGAAAATGAAAAACTGTTTTTT. Protein product: CASSYSVTENEKLFF. J is TRBJ1-4 and V is TRBV6-5; D possibly corresponds to TRBD1 (5 bases). V was clipped by 0 bases and J by 5 bases, with 10 bases between them. Germline V gives CDR1 MNHEY, CDR2 SVGAGI. There are 15 residues in the CDR3.